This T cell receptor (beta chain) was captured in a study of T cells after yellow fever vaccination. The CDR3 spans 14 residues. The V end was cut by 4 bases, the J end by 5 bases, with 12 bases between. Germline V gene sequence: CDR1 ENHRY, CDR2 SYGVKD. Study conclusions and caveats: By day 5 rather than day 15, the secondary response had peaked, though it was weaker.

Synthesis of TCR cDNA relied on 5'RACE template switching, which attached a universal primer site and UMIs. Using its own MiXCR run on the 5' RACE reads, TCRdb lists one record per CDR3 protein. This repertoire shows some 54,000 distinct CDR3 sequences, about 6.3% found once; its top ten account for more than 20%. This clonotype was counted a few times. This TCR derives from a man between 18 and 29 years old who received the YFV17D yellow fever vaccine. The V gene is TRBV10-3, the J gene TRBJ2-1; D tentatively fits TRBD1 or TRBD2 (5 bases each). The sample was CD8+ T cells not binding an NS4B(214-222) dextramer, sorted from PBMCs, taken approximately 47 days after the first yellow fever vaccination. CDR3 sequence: CAISGDLTNNEQFF. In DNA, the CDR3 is TGTGCCATCAGTGGGGACCTAACAAACAATGAGCAGTTCTTC.